The next 15 T cell receptor beta chains were all read from a single sample in a study of T cell repertoires in cytomegalovirus infection (dated by TCRdb to 2018 to 2020). Explained via the paper, the treatment or condition label denotes: in vitro stimulation with specific CMV peptide epitopes to enrich CMV-specific T cells. These reads were obtained on an Illumina HiSeq 1500. TCRdb took the public reads, trimmed them with fastp at Q25, ran MiXCR for clone calling and kept in-frame beta chains. Each record represents a unique CDR3 protein, reported with the most common genes and DNA among its rows. This sample lists fewer than 950,000 distinct CDR3 sequences; around a third were detected once. Roughly 12% of the sample is taken by the ten largest. These receptors' targets are unknown. The specimen comprised cultured CD8+ T cells from PBMCs, sampled from culture after CMV antigen stimulation. All receptors derive from a human donor in good health (CMV status not recorded). Some clones in this sample may be carry-over from other donors' samples.

The genes are TRBV6-5 and TRBJ1-4; D is possibly TRBD1 (5 bases). CDR1 is MNHEY and CDR2 is SVGAGI in the germline V gene. The V end lost 6 bases, the J end lost 8 bases, and 10 bases lay between the germline ends. CDR3 length equals 12 residues. The DNA of the CDR3 is TGTGCCAGCAGGGGGCTTGAAGAAAAACTGTTTTTT. Residues: CASRGLEEKLFF.

DNA of the CDR3: TGCGCCAGCAGTCTGAGGGTCGGGGGATACAATGAGCAGTTCTTC. Translated, it gives CASSLRVGGYNEQFF. The chain is built from TRBV5-1 and TRBJ2-1; the D gene is possibly TRBD2 (6 bases). V was clipped by 5 bases and J by 4 bases, with 16 bases between them. This CDR3 is built from 15 residues. CDR1 is SGHRS, CDR2 YFSETQ, per germline.

The chain employs TRBV6-5 and TRBJ1-1, with 8 bases aligning to TRBD1. With V trimmed by 1 base and J by 2 bases, 9 bases remained unmatched. The V gene's germline CDR1 is MNHEY and CDR2 SVGAGI. The CDR3 runs to 17 residues. The CDR3 sequence is CASSYYIGQGANTEAFF. The CDR3 region has the DNA TGTGCCAGCAGTTACTACATCGGACAGGGTGCAAACACTGAAGCTTTCTTT.

For this clonotype: Germline and junction disagree at one end, which may indicate a read error. V gene TRBV19 combines with J gene TRBJ1-2; the D gene is possibly TRBD1 (6 bases). The CDR3 contains 15 residues. Germline V gene sequence: CDR1 LNHDA, CDR2 SQIVND (reference sequence). In nucleotides, the CDR3 is TGTGCCAGTGGTATAGACACGACAGGACTCTATGGCTACACCTTC. Its translation: CASGIDTTGLYGYTF.

To note about this clonotype: A much larger clonotype is one base distant, so this may be a read error. The V gene is TRBV7-6, the J gene TRBJ2-7, with D possibly TRBD2 on 6 matching bases. The CDR3 covers 18 residues. CDR1 is SGHVS and CDR2 is FNYEAQ in the germline V gene. V shed 2 bases and J shed 7 bases, with 27 bases lying between them. CDR3 coding DNA: TGTGCCAGCAGCTTAAGACACACCGGGACTTCGGATGTACGGGAGCAGTACTTC. It yields the protein CASSLRHTGTSDVREQYF. Based on the CDR3 plus reference TRBV7-6 and TRBJ2-7, the full variable domain is GAGVSQSPRYKVTKRGQDVALRCDPISGHVSLYWYRQALGQGPEFLTYFNYEAQQDKSGLPNDRFSAERPEGSISTLTIQRTEQRDSAMYRCASSLRHTGTSDVREQYFGPGTRLTVT.

The chain couples TRBV7-9 to TRBJ2-3, with 9 positions matching TRBD1. V gave up 6 bases and J gave up 2 bases; unmatched junction bases: 12. The CDR3 is made up of 17 amino acids. Germline assignment: CDR1 SEHNR and CDR2 FQNEAQ (reference sequence). CDR3 region: CASSPGTGLGITDTQYF. The CDR3 bases are TGTGCCAGCAGTCCCGGGACAGGGTTAGGGATCACAGATACGCAGTATTTT.

This clonotype was recorded a few times. The V call is TRBV6-5, the J call TRBJ2-7; possibly TRBD1 or TRBD2 for D (6 bases each). This CDR3 is 14 amino acids long. The germline V gene encodes CDR1 MNHEY and CDR2 SVGAGI. Trimming stripped 0 bases from V and 6 bases from J, with 12 bases between. The CDR3 DNA sequence: TGTGCCAGCAGTTACTCGGGGGGCCGGGGCGAGCAGTACTTC. Amino acids: CASSYSGGRGEQYF.

V is TRBV2 and J is TRBJ2-5; D gene unclear. The CDR3 loop spans 11 amino acids. From germline, CDR1 is SNHLY and CDR2 FYNNEI. The ends were cut back, 6 bases at V and 10 bases at J, with 12 bases in the middle. This CDR3 reads CASRGGMVQYF. The CDR3, as DNA: TGTGCCAGCAGGGGCGGAATGGTCCAGTACTTC.

Only one count was recorded for this clonotype. Given a much more abundant clone one base away, this may be a read error. The chain links TRBV7-2 to TRBJ1-2, with D possibly matching TRBD1 (6 bases). Looked up from germline, CDR1 is SGHTA and CDR2 is FQGNSA. This CDR3 has 16 amino acids. The CDR3 sequence is CASSSRETLGGNGYIF. CDR3 sequence (DNA): TGTGCCAGCAGCTCCCGGGAAACCCTAGGGGGAAATGGCTACATCTTC. The variable domain in full, with the rest retrieved from reference TRBV7-2 and TRBJ1-2, is GAGVSQSPSNKVTEKGKDVELRCDPISGHTALYWYRQSLGQGLEFLIYFQGNSAPDKSGLPSDRFSAERTGGSVSTLTIQRTQQEDSAVYLCASSSRETLGGNGYIFGSGTRLTVV.

The chain uses TRBV7-9 and TRBJ2-5; perhaps D is TRBD1 or TRBD2 (5 bases each). The CDR3 is 16 amino acids. The V end lost 1 base, the J end lost 1 base, and 13 bases lay between the germline ends. The germline V gene encodes CDR1 SEHNR and CDR2 FQNEAQ (reference sequence). In DNA, the CDR3 is TGTGCCAGCAGCTTAGTGAGGGGAGTCCCCCAAGAGACCCAGTACTTC. Amino acid sequence: CASSLVRGVPQETQYF.

Details on this clonotype: The final CDR3 position lacks the conserved phenylalanine or tryptophan, pointing to a likely read error. The chain carries TRBV7-6 and TRBJ1-2; 7 bases are a match to TRBD1. This CDR3 region has 13 residues. J lost 6 bases, V lost 3 bases, and 4 bases had no gene match. In germline, CDR1 is SGHVS, CDR2 FNYEAQ. The DNA of the CDR3 is TGTGCCAGCAGCTTGGGAGGGGGCAATGGCTACACCCTC. Translated, it gives CASSLGGGNGYTL.

This clonotype was observed a handful of times. V gene TRBV27 combines with J gene TRBJ2-2, with TRBD1 as a possible D gene (6 bases). V was trimmed by 7 bases and J by 0 bases, leaving 12 bases between them. The CDR3 loop spans 15 amino acids. From germline, CDR1 is MNHEY and CDR2 SMNVEV (reference sequence). The CDR3 region is CASNTGHTNTGELFF. The DNA for the CDR3 is TGTGCCAGCAACACGGGACACACGAACACCGGGGAGCTGTTTTTT.

A few counts support this clonotype. V gene TRBV11-3 combines with J gene TRBJ1-1, with D perhaps TRBD1 (6 bases). CDR1 is SGHNT, CDR2 YENEEA, per germline. V was cut by 2 bases and J by 4 bases, with 17 bases left in between. This CDR3 region has 16 residues. In DNA, the CDR3 is TGTGCCAGCAGCTTATGGGGGGGCAGGAGAAGCACTGAAGCTTTCTTT. Its protein is CASSLWGGRRSTEAFF.

V usage is TRBV27 and J usage is TRBJ2-1; no clear D gene. Germline-derived CDR1 and CDR2 are MNHEY and SMNVEV (reference sequence). Trimming pared 5 bases from V and 9 bases from J, leaving 17 bases between. The CDR3 spans 14 residues. The CDR3 loop reads CASSPRSVGTEQFF. The CDR3 nucleotides read TGTGCCAGCAGTCCTAGGAGCGTCGGCACTGAGCAGTTCTTC.

The V call is TRBV27, the J call TRBJ1-6; the D is unclear. V shed 6 bases and J shed 0 bases, with 9 bases lying between them. Germline V lookup: CDR1 MNHEY, CDR2 SMNVEV (reference sequence). The CDR3 runs 15 residues. This CDR3 is CASRTLSSYNSPLHF. The CDR3 DNA sequence: TGTGCCAGCAGGACCCTAAGCTCCTATAATTCACCCCTCCACTTT.